This TCR beta chain was captured by sequencing in a study of T-cell reconstitution after alpha-beta-depleted transplantation in children. The V end lost 4 bases, the J end lost 4 bases, and 14 bases lay between the germline ends. This CDR3 has 14 amino acids. From germline, CDR1 is SGHVS and CDR2 FNYEAQ. This clonotype was picked up a small number of times. The antigen is undetermined. Study findings and constraints: Alpha-beta T cells present about two months after transplant were reported to originate from several hundred expanded graft clones.

Preparation of the TCRbeta library involved a method that used unique molecular identifiers. Using its own MiXCR run on the PCR reads, TCRdb lists one record per CDR3 protein. The sample has about 500,000 distinct CDR3 sequences, over 10% seen once. The sequence was obtained from a female patient between 2 and 15 years old who had a stem cell transplant for aplastic anemia, so the T cells may come from the graft donor. The specimen comprised PBMCs, mostly from graft donor cells, sampled 180 days after TCRalphabeta/CD19-depleted stem cell transplant. The chain employs TRBV7-6 and TRBJ2-7, with a tentative D call TRBD2 (6 bases). In DNA form, the CDR3 reads TGTGCCAGCAGCTCTAGGCCCGGGGGTTACGAGCAGTACTTC. Translation: CASSSRPGGYEQYF.